Shown below are 5 T cell receptor beta chains from a single sample sequenced in a study of blood T cell repertoires in COVID-19 (TCRdb year 2020). The library relied on the immunoSEQ multiplex PCR assay. TCRdb took this table from immuneACCESS and kept in-frame rearrangements with V and J called. Such tables lack part of the clones; where checked against another copy, unresolved V genes explain under half of the gap, and the rest is unexplained. Counted in this sample were about 170,000 clones; around 92% of them appeared once. The top ten clonotypes cover 4.8% of the sample. The specimen was peripheral blood. All receptors come from a man aged 25-40 years with COVID-19, enrolled during active disease.

This clone was detected a few times. The V gene is TRBV4-2, the J gene TRBJ1-1; D is ambiguous. The CDR3 has 14 amino acids. V was cut by 0 bases and J by 1 base, with 6 bases left in between. Looked up from germline, CDR1 is LGHNA and CDR2 is YNFKEQ. CDR3 region: CASSQETRNTEAFF. The CDR3 DNA follows: TGTGCCAGCAGCCAAGAAACAAGGAACACTGAAGCTTTCTTT.

This clone was seen a single time. V is TRBV7-8 and J is TRBJ2-7, with 9 bases fitting TRBD1. J gave up 4 bases and V 2 bases, and 6 bases lay outside the gene matches. This CDR3 has 15 amino acids. Germline V gives CDR1 SGHVS, CDR2 FQNEAQ. CDR3 in DNA: TGTGCCAGCAGCTTACAATCCGGGACAGGGTACGAGCAGTACTTC. Translation: CASSLQSGTGYEQYF.

V gene TRBV2 combines with J gene TRBJ1-2; D might be TRBD1 (6 bases). Germline CDR1 SNHLY, CDR2 FYNNEI. The CDR3 consists of 15 residues. V dropped 3 bases and J dropped 4 bases, with 15 bases sitting between them. CDR3 nucleotides: TGTGCCAGCAGTGATAACAGGGCCCGCGTCTATGGCTACACCTTC. Protein product: CASSDNRARVYGYTF.

This CDR3 reads CASSTSGGGYSNQPQHF. The CDR3 DNA reads as TGTGCCAGTAGTACGAGCGGGGGGGGTTATAGCAATCAGCCCCAGCATTTT. The V call is TRBV19, the J call TRBJ1-5; a weak D match, TRBD1 (5 bases). Germline V CDR1 and CDR2: LNHDA, SQIVND (reference sequence). The CDR3 covers 17 residues. V was cut by 4 bases and J by 0 bases, with 16 bases left in between.

This chain uses TRBV9 with TRBJ2-3, with 11 bases that match TRBD2. The CDR3 totals 16 residues. CDR1 is SGDLS, CDR2 YYNGEE, per germline. Trimming cost V 1 base and J 2 bases; bases outside gene matches: 3. Here the CDR3 DNA reads TGTGCCAGCAGCGTAATAGCGGGGGGGTACACAGATACGCAGTATTTT. Amino acid sequence: CASSVIAGGYTDTQYF. The variable domain in full, with the rest retrieved from reference TRBV9 and TRBJ2-3, is DSGVTQTPKHLITATGQRVTLRCSPRSGDLSVYWYQQSLDQGLQFLIQYYNGEERAKGNILERFSAQQFPDLHSELNLSSLELGDSALYFCASSVIAGGYTDTQYFGPGTRLTVL.